A single sample is the source of the 32 T cell receptor beta chains below, sequenced in a study of T cells after posttransplantation cyclophosphamide. Busulfan-fludarabine conditioning, marrow transplant, and cyclophosphamide on days +3 and +4 were administered. TCRdb's table, derived via immunoSEQ multiplex PCR, lists solely in-frame clones and lacks some. The table lists roughly 6,800 clones, 90% to 95% of them singletons, with about 13% in the top ten. Sequencing was performed on PBMCs, taken 1404 days after allogeneic stem cell transplant with posttransplant cyclophosphamide. All receptors derive from a female patient aged 50 to 60 who received an allogeneic stem cell transplant from a related donor, was CMV-positive, and had no GVHD. Some T cells may be provided by the graft donor.

The chain carries TRBV7-8 and TRBJ2-1, with TRBD1 matching 7 bases. V shed 5 bases, J shed 7 bases, and the junction held 8 bases outside the gene matches. CDR1 is SGHVS and CDR2 is FQNEAQ in the germline V gene. This CDR3 region has 14 residues. CDR3 sequence: CASSTTGELNEQFF. The CDR3 DNA follows: TGTGCCAGCAGCACCACAGGGGAATTGAATGAGCAGTTCTTC. The full variable domain, completed using reference TRBV7-8 and TRBJ2-1, is GAGVSQSPRYKVAKRGQDVALRCDPISGHVSLFWYQQALGQGPEFLTYFQNEAQLDKSGLPSDRFFAERPEGSVSTLKIQRTQQEDSAVYLCASSTTGELNEQFFGPGTRLTVL.

V and J are TRBV30 and TRBJ1-1, with D perhaps matching TRBD1 (5 bases). The V end lost 0 bases, the J end lost 4 bases, and 9 bases lay between the germline ends. The CDR3 length is 13 residues. Germline V gene sequence: CDR1 GTSNPN, CDR2 SVGIG (reference sequence). The CDR3 spells CAWSVVGGTEAFF. DNA for the CDR3: TGTGCCTGGAGTGTGGTCGGGGGCACTGAAGCTTTCTTT.

Remarks on this clone: One end of the junction varies from germline; a read error may be responsible. The chain carries TRBV7-9 and TRBJ1-1, with D hard to call. CDR3 length: 14 residues. CDR1 is SEHNR and CDR2 is FQNEAQ in the germline V gene (reference sequence). CDR3 amino acids: CASSLATLNTETFF. The CDR3 DNA sequence: TGTGCCAGCAGCTTAGCGACATTGAACACTGAAACTTTCTTT.

CDR3 nucleotide sequence: TGTGCCAGCTCACCGACAGTGTCTTCACGCCAAGAGACCCAGTACTTC. Protein: CASSPTVSSRQETQYF. This rearrangement joins TRBV18 to TRBJ2-5, with D possibly TRBD1 on 5 matching bases. Germline V gene data show CDR1 as KGHSH and CDR2 as LQKENI. The CDR3 covers 16 residues. With 3 bases removed from V and 1 base from J, the gap between germline ends came to 15 bases.

The rearrangement uses TRBV29-1 and TRBJ2-5; D not resolved. The V end was cut by 4 bases, the J end by 5 bases, with 20 bases between. CDR1 SQVTM and CDR2 ANQGSEA come from the germline V gene. This CDR3 comprises 15 residues. For the CDR3, the DNA is TGCAGCGTTGTACGGCCGGAAGAAGCGCGGGAGACCCAGTACTTC. This codes for CSVVRPEEARETQYF. Variable domain in full (rest from reference TRBV29-1 and TRBJ2-5): SAVISQKPSRDICQRGTSLTIQCQVDSQVTMMFWYRQQPGQSLTLIATANQGSEATYESGFVIDKFPISRPNLTFSTLTVSNMSPEDSSIYLCSVVRPEEARETQYFGPGTRLLVL.

The gene calls are TRBV2 and TRBJ2-7, with 11 nucleotides matching TRBD1. The CDR3 consists of 14 residues. The ends lost 8 bases at V and 6 bases at J; junction bases unmatched: 9. Germline lookup yields CDR1 SNHLY and CDR2 FYNNEI. For the CDR3, the DNA is TGTGCCAGCGACAAGGGACAGGGGGTCTTCGAGCAGTACTTC. It translates to CASDKGQGVFEQYF. Full variable domain (rest looked up from reference TRBV2 and TRBJ2-7): EPEVTQTPSHQVTQMGQEVILRCVPISNHLYFYWYRQILGQKVEFLVSFYNNEISEKSEIFDDQFSVERPDGSNFTLKIRSTKLEDSAMYFCASDKGQGVFEQYFGPGTRLTVT.

CDR3 DNA: TGTGCCAGCAGCTTGGTCCGAGCGGGAGGACTCTACGAGCAGTACTTC. Translating it yields CASSLVRAGGLYEQYF. The chain links TRBV5-6 to TRBJ2-7, with 9 positions matching TRBD2. Germline V gene sequence: CDR1 SGHDT, CDR2 YYEEEE. After removal of 0 bases from V and 3 bases from J, the junction contained 7 bases not matched to a gene. The CDR3 extends over 16 amino acids. Supplemented by reference TRBV5-6 and TRBJ2-7, the full variable domain reads DAGVTQSPTHLIKTRGQQVTLRCSPKSGHDTVSWYQQALGQGPQFIFQYYEEEERQRGNFPDRFSGHQFPNYSSELNVNALLLGDSALYLCASSLVRAGGLYEQYFGPGTRLTVT.

The chain couples TRBV27 to TRBJ2-3, with 11 positions matching TRBD2. The CDR3 contains 15 residues. Germline CDR1 is MNHEY and CDR2 is SMNVEV (reference sequence). With 6 bases clipped from V and 7 bases from J, the junction kept 9 bases outside the gene matches. The CDR3 bases are TGTGCCAGCAGAAGACTAGCGGGAAGCGGACATACGCAGTATTTT. Its translation: CASRRLAGSGHTQYF.

V usage is TRBV9 and J usage is TRBJ1-4; 11 bases map to TRBD1. Trimming took 3 bases from V and 6 from J; bases not matched to a gene: 4. The V gene's germline CDR1 is SGDLS and CDR2 YYNGEE. The CDR3 has 15 residues. The CDR3 region is CASSGDRGGHEKLFF. DNA of the CDR3: TGTGCCAGCAGCGGGGACAGGGGGGGGCATGAAAAACTGTTTTTT.

The V gene is TRBV10-3, the J gene TRBJ2-1; 7 positions agree with TRBD2. This CDR3 is built from 17 residues. After removal of 4 bases from V and 3 bases from J, the junction contained 12 bases not matched to a gene. Germline lookup yields CDR1 ENHRY and CDR2 SYGVKD. The CDR3 loop reads CAISGVGAGVVYNEQFF. The CDR3 bases are TGTGCCATCAGTGGGGTTGGTGCGGGAGTGGTCTACAATGAGCAGTTCTTC.

This chain uses TRBV10-3 with TRBJ2-1; 15 bases match TRBD2. The CDR3 runs 16 residues. Germline CDR1 is ENHRY and CDR2 is SYGVKD. J lost 4 bases, V lost 4 bases, and 2 bases had no gene match. CDR3 coding DNA: TGTGCCATCAGTGGTGGACTAGCGGGAGGGTACAATGAGCAGTTCTTC. Amino acids: CAISGGLAGGYNEQFF.

The chain joins TRBV10-2 to TRBJ2-1; the match to TRBD2 covers 7 bases. CDR3 length equals 15 residues. CDR1 and CDR2 (germline): WSHSY, SAAADI. The V gene end was trimmed by 5 bases and the J gene end by 0 bases; junction bases not matched to a gene: 4. CDR3 loop: CASSSGGSSYNEQFF. As DNA, the CDR3 is TGCGCCAGCAGTTCGGGCGGGAGCTCCTACAATGAGCAGTTCTTC.

The chain links TRBV27 to TRBJ2-5; 8 nucleotides line up with TRBD1. Germline V gives CDR1 MNHEY, CDR2 SMNVEV (reference sequence). This CDR3 spans 17 amino acids. Losses at the gene ends were 5 bases for V and 3 bases for J; bases not matched to a gene: 14. This CDR3 is CASSPSAATGVKETQYF. DNA of the CDR3: TGTGCCAGCAGTCCATCCGCCGCGACAGGGGTGAAAGAGACCCAGTACTTC.

This sequence joins TRBV7-9 and TRBJ1-2; TRBD1 matches at 7 bases. CDR3 length equals 13 residues. Trimming removed 7 bases from V and 8 bases from J; junction bases left unmatched: 10. Germline assignment: CDR1 SEHNR and CDR2 FQNEAQ (reference sequence). The CDR3 coding sequence is TGTGCCAGCATGCTAGGGGGCGCATGGGGCTACACCTTC. Amino acid sequence: CASMLGGAWGYTF.

This clone was detected a few times. The chain has TRBV13 and TRBJ2-2; 7 nucleotides match TRBD2. The trim removed 2 bases at V and 2 bases at J, leaving 2 bases unmatched. There are 15 residues in the CDR3. CDR1 is PRHDT and CDR2 is FYEKMQ in the germline V gene (reference sequence). The CDR3 is CASSLSGVNTGELFF. DNA of the CDR3: TGTGCCAGCAGCTTAAGCGGGGTTAACACCGGGGAGCTGTTTTTT.

This rearrangement joins TRBV28 to TRBJ1-6; 8 nucleotides line up with TRBD1. The V gene end was trimmed by 1 base and the J gene end by 10 bases; junction bases not matched to a gene: 3. This CDR3 is 14 amino acids long. Looked up from germline, CDR1 is MDHEN and CDR2 is SYDVKM. The CDR3 sequence: CASSLSTGDSPLHF. DNA for the CDR3: TGTGCCAGCAGTTTATCGACAGGGGACTCACCCCTCCACTTT.

This chain links TRBV5-1 with TRBJ1-5; 8 bases are shared with TRBD1. Germline lookup yields CDR1 SGHRS and CDR2 YFSETQ. Trimming removed 4 bases from V and 9 bases from J; junction bases left unmatched: 12. This CDR3 has 15 residues. The CDR3 region is CASSAQTGEGRPQHF. The DNA for the CDR3 is TGCGCCAGCAGCGCGCAGACAGGGGAGGGGCGGCCCCAGCATTTT.

The genes are TRBV30 and TRBJ2-1; tentative D call: TRBD2 (6 bases). This CDR3 is 16 amino acids long. Deletions cut 5 bases from V and 0 bases from J, with 17 bases between. Per the germline V gene, CDR1 is GTSNPN and CDR2 is SVGIG (reference sequence). As DNA, the CDR3 is TGTGCCTGGCGGACGTTCGGGAGCTCCTCCTACAATGAGCAGTTCTTC. Translation: CAWRTFGSSSYNEQFF.

A single count supports this clone. This sequence joins TRBV29-1 and TRBJ2-7; TRBD1 matches at 10 bases. Germline assignment: CDR1 SQVTM and CDR2 ANQGSEA. The CDR3 has 16 amino acids. The junction had 15 bases not matched to a gene; V was cut back by 7 bases and J by 3 bases. The DNA of the CDR3 is TGCAGCGCAACTCCTTCTTGGACAGGGGGAGTCTACGAGCAGTACTTC. This sequence encodes CSATPSWTGGVYEQYF.

The chain couples TRBV19 to TRBJ1-5; 7 nucleotides align to TRBD1. The V gene end was trimmed by 3 bases and the J gene end by 0 bases; junction bases not matched to a gene: 14. Germline CDR1 LNHDA, CDR2 SQIVND (reference sequence). The CDR3 is 19 amino acids. The CDR3 sequence: CASSIALHRGDGSNQPQHF. The CDR3 region has the DNA TGTGCCAGTAGTATCGCTCTTCACAGGGGTGACGGTAGCAATCAGCCCCAGCATTTT.

This clone was seen just once. DNA of the CDR3: TGTGCCAGTAGGGACAGCGGCGCCGGGGGGGGCTCCTACAATGAGCAGTTCTTC. It yields the protein CASRDSGAGGGSYNEQFF. This sequence joins TRBV19 and TRBJ2-1, with 8 bases identical to TRBD2. V dropped 6 bases and J dropped 0; count of bases not matched to a gene: 13. Germline V gives CDR1 LNHDA, CDR2 SQIVND (reference sequence). This CDR3 contains 18 residues.

This clone was found once. The V call is TRBV9, the J call TRBJ2-1, with 13 bases lining up with TRBD2. Germline CDR1 and CDR2: SGDLS and YYNGEE. Trimming at V came to 0 bases and at J to 6 bases, leaving 15 bases not matched to a gene. The CDR3 is 20 amino acids. The CDR3: CASSVEWGAATSGRSNEQFF. Here the CDR3 DNA reads TGTGCCAGCAGCGTAGAATGGGGGGCCGCGACTAGCGGGAGGAGCAATGAGCAGTTCTTC.

The chain is built from TRBV7-6 and TRBJ2-1; 7 positions agree with TRBD2. CDR3 length: 15 amino acids. Per the germline V gene, CDR1 is SGHVS and CDR2 is FNYEAQ. The ends lost 0 bases at V and 5 bases at J; junction bases unmatched: 4. The CDR3 loop reads CASSLAGRVNNEQFF. Written as DNA, the CDR3 is TGTGCCAGCAGCTTAGCGGGGAGGGTCAACAATGAGCAGTTCTTC.

CDR3 sequence (DNA): TGTGCCAGCGGAATAGGACAGGGTGTGACTGAAGCTTTCTTT. Amino acids: CASGIGQGVTEAFF. J is TRBJ1-1 and V is TRBV6-5, with 8 bases matching TRBD1. This CDR3 region has 14 residues. CDR1 and CDR2 from the germline V gene are MNHEY and SVGAGI. J was trimmed by 5 bases and V by 8 bases; bases with no gene match: 10.

The genes are TRBV10-3 and TRBJ1-2; D gene uncertain. V shed 4 bases and J shed 7 bases, with 10 bases lying between them. The CDR3 runs to 12 residues. Germline CDR1 is ENHRY and CDR2 is SYGVKD. The CDR3 loop is CAISAEMGGYTF. As DNA, the CDR3 is TGTGCCATCAGTGCGGAGATGGGTGGCTACACCTTC.

The count of this clone is one. The V and J genes are TRBV5-6 and TRBJ2-1; 8 positions agree with TRBD1. The germline V gene has CDR1 SGHDT and CDR2 YYEEEE. This CDR3 has 16 residues. Trimming cost V 3 bases and J 0 bases; bases outside gene matches: 5. Here the CDR3 DNA reads TGTGCCAGCAGCTGGGGGACAGGAAGCTCCTACAATGAGCAGTTCTTC. Its translation is CASSWGTGSSYNEQFF. The full variable domain, completed using reference TRBV5-6 and TRBJ2-1, is DAGVTQSPTHLIKTRGQQVTLRCSPKSGHDTVSWYQQALGQGPQFIFQYYEEEERQRGNFPDRFSGHQFPNYSSELNVNALLLGDSALYLCASSWGTGSSYNEQFFGPGTRLTVL.

The rearrangement joins TRBV18 to TRBJ2-1, with 9 bases that match TRBD2. CDR3 length equals 16 residues. J gave up 3 bases and V 0 bases, and 3 bases lay outside the gene matches. CDR1 and CDR2 (germline): KGHSH, LQKENI. CDR3 sequence (DNA): TGTGCCAGCTCACCACCGGGCGGGAGGGTCTACAATGAGCAGTTCTTC. Amino acid sequence: CASSPPGGRVYNEQFF.

The V call is TRBV18, the J call TRBJ2-1; possibly TRBD2 for D (6 bases). From germline, CDR1 is KGHSH and CDR2 LQKENI. CDR3 length equals 15 residues. The germline V and J ends were trimmed by 6 bases and 0 bases, with 12 bases remaining between them. CDR3 amino acids: CASSGAGFSYNEQFF. Written as DNA, the CDR3 is TGTGCCAGCTCCGGGGCGGGATTCTCCTACAATGAGCAGTTCTTC.

The rearrangement uses TRBV9 and TRBJ2-7, with 8 bases identical to TRBD2. V dropped 3 bases and J dropped 1; count of bases not matched to a gene: 9. The CDR3 sequence is 16 residues long. The V gene's germline CDR1 is SGDLS and CDR2 YYNGEE. Here the CDR3 reads CASSGNSGTLSYEQYF. The CDR3 nucleotides read TGTGCCAGCAGCGGGAATAGCGGGACCCTGTCCTACGAGCAGTACTTC.

This clone was counted between two and nine times. The chain has TRBV9 and TRBJ2-1; 8 bases fit TRBD2. The CDR3 loop spans 15 amino acids. V shed 3 bases, J shed 1 base, and the junction held 3 bases outside the gene matches. Germline lookup yields CDR1 SGDLS and CDR2 YYNGEE. In nucleotides, the CDR3 is TGTGCCAGCAGCGCGAGCGGGAGATCCTACAATGAGCAGTTCTTC. This gives the protein CASSASGRSYNEQFF.

This clone was found once. This chain links TRBV5-4 with TRBJ2-7; TRBD2 aligns across 9 bases. The germline V gene encodes CDR1 SGHNT and CDR2 YYREEE (reference sequence). The CDR3 sequence is 16 residues long. Trimming removed 3 bases from V and 6 bases from J; junction bases left unmatched: 13. This chain's CDR3 is CASSYAAGGRASEQYF. In DNA form, the CDR3 reads TGTGCCAGCAGCTACGCCGCGGGAGGGCGTGCTAGCGAGCAGTACTTC.

The chain recombines TRBV5-1 with TRBJ2-5; the match to TRBD2 covers 7 bases. Germline CDR1 reads SGHRS; CDR2 reads YFSETQ. The J segment lost 5 bases and the V segment lost 0 bases, leaving 16 bases of the junction unmatched. There are 18 residues in the CDR3. The CDR3 DNA reads TGCGCCAGCAGCTTGGGAGGGACTATCCTGTACGGGTTGGAGACCCAGTACTTC. Its translation: CASSLGGTILYGLETQYF.